One sample yielded the 11 T cell receptor beta chains listed below, sequenced in a study of cytomegalovirus exposure and HLA in healthy donors. The PCR made use of 60 Vbeta and 13 Jbeta primers. TCRdb's table, derived via immunoSEQ multiplex PCR, lists solely in-frame clones and lacks some. This table holds roughly 35,000 clones, about 53% found once. The material sequenced was PBMCs. All receptors derive from a woman between 35 and 50 years old in good health and CMV-seropositive.

The V and J genes are TRBV30 and TRBJ1-4; D call uncertain. Trimming stripped 3 bases from V and 3 bases from J, with 14 bases between. The CDR3 loop spans 15 amino acids. The germline gives CDR1 GTSNPN, CDR2 SVGIG (reference sequence). CDR3 loop: CAWSGPGIPNEKLFF. In nucleotides, the CDR3 is TGTGCCTGGAGCGGACCCGGGATCCCTAATGAAAAACTGTTTTTT.

This chain joins TRBV19 and TRBJ2-5; D uncertain. Germline lookup yields CDR1 LNHDA and CDR2 SQIVND (reference sequence). This CDR3 is 13 amino acids long. V dropped 6 bases and J dropped 0 bases, with 8 bases sitting between them. The chain's CDR3 is CASSDNDQETQYF. CDR3 DNA: TGTGCCAGTAGCGACAACGACCAAGAGACCCAGTACTTC. Looking up the rest from reference TRBV19 and TRBJ2-5 gives the full variable domain: DGGITQSPKYLFRKEGQNVTLSCEQNLNHDAMYWYRQDPGQGLRLIYYSQIVNDFQKGDIAEGYSVSREKKESFPLTVTSAQKNPTAFYLCASSDNDQETQYFGPGTRLLVL.

The genes are TRBV5-8 and TRBJ2-5; D possibly corresponds to TRBD2 (6 bases). Germline CDR1 is SGHTS and CDR2 is YDEGEE. The V and J ends lost 0 bases and 5 bases respectively, with 17 bases between them. This CDR3 spans 16 amino acids. In nucleotides, the CDR3 is TGTGCCAGCAGCTTGGGGGTGGAGGGCACCAGGGAGACCCAGTACTTC. This sequence encodes CASSLGVEGTRETQYF.

The rearrangement links TRBV4-1 to TRBJ1-2; a possible D gene is TRBD1 (5 bases). This CDR3 contains 16 residues. Trimming took 2 bases from V and 4 from J, leaving 17 bases between them. Per the germline V gene, CDR1 is MGHRA and CDR2 is YSYEKL. The CDR3 loop is CASSQQNAGIGYGYTF. In nucleotides, the CDR3 is TGCGCCAGCAGCCAACAAAACGCAGGGATTGGCTATGGCTACACCTTC.

The chain carries TRBV30 and TRBJ1-4; D is unclear. Per the germline V gene, CDR1 is GTSNPN and CDR2 is SVGIG (reference sequence). Trimming left V 0 bases short and J 7 bases short, with 9 bases between. The CDR3 contains 13 residues. CDR3 sequence: CAWSVIDGEKLFF. The CDR3 nucleotides read TGTGCCTGGAGTGTCATAGATGGTGAAAAACTGTTTTTT.

The chain has TRBV23-1 and TRBJ1-5; TRBD1 matches at 8 bases. TRBV23-1 is an ORF for which the function is uncertain. V trimming: 4 bases; J trimming: 1 base; junction bases outside the gene matches: 3. The length of the CDR3 is 15 residues. The CDR3 spells CASSRTGRSNQPQHF. Written as DNA, the CDR3 is TGCGCCAGCAGTCGGACAGGGCGGAGCAATCAGCCCCAGCATTTT.

V is TRBV10-3 and J is TRBJ2-7; no clear D. This CDR3 comprises 14 residues. Germline V lookup: CDR1 ENHRY, CDR2 SYGVKD. V was cut by 4 bases and J by 2 bases, with 12 bases left in between. The DNA of the CDR3 is TGTGCCATCAGTGGGGCAGGTTCGACCTACGAGCAGTACTTC. Translated, it gives CAISGAGSTYEQYF.

The chain links TRBV7-6 to TRBJ1-1, with 10 bases fitting TRBD1. V lost 3 bases to trimming and J lost 4 bases; unmatched junction nucleotides: 5. Germline V gene lookup returns CDR1 SGHVS and CDR2 FNYEAQ. This CDR3 comprises 15 residues. CDR3 in amino acids: CASSFGTGVFTEAFF. CDR3 in DNA: TGTGCCAGCAGCTTCGGGACAGGGGTGTTCACTGAAGCTTTCTTT.

This clone has just a few counts. The chain links TRBV6-5 to TRBJ2-5; D remains unclear. Germline V lookup: CDR1 MNHEY, CDR2 SVGAGI. The V and J ends lost 2 bases and 0 bases respectively, with 4 bases between them. CDR3 length: 13 amino acids. The CDR3: CASSYQYQETQYF. Written as DNA, the CDR3 is TGTGCCAGCAGTTACCAATACCAAGAGACCCAGTACTTC.

This clone has just a few counts. The chain joins TRBV2 to TRBJ2-5; the D is unclear. CDR3 length equals 13 residues. Germline CDR1 is SNHLY and CDR2 is FYNNEI. V gave up 3 bases and J gave up 3 bases, with 8 bases separating them. This CDR3 is CASSDRKKETQYF. The DNA of the CDR3 is TGTGCCAGCAGTGACAGAAAAAAAGAGACCCAGTACTTC.

This clone was observed a handful of times. The V call is TRBV19, the J call TRBJ1-1; 10 bases agree with TRBD1. Germline lookup yields CDR1 LNHDA and CDR2 SQIVND (reference sequence). The length of the CDR3 is 14 residues. V shed 9 bases and J 4 bases; nucleotides not matched to a gene: 8. The CDR3 loop reads CARDRGRKGTEAFF. CDR3 DNA: TGTGCCAGAGACAGGGGGCGAAAGGGCACTGAAGCTTTCTTT.